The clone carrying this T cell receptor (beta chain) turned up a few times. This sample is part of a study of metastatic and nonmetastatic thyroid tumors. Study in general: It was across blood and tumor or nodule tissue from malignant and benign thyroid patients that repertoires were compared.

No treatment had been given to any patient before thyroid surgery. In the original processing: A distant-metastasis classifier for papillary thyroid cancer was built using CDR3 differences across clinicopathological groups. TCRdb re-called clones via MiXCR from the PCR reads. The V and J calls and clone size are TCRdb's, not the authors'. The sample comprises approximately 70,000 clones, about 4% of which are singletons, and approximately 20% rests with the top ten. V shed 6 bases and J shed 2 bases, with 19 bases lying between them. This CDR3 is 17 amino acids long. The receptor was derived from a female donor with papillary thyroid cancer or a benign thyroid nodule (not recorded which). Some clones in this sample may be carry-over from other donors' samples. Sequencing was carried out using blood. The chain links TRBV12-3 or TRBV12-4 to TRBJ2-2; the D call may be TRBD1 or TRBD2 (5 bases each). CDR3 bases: TGTGCCAGCAGCCCCACCCCCTTGGGACCAAACACCGGGGAGCTGTTTTTT. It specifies CASSPTPLGPNTGELFF.